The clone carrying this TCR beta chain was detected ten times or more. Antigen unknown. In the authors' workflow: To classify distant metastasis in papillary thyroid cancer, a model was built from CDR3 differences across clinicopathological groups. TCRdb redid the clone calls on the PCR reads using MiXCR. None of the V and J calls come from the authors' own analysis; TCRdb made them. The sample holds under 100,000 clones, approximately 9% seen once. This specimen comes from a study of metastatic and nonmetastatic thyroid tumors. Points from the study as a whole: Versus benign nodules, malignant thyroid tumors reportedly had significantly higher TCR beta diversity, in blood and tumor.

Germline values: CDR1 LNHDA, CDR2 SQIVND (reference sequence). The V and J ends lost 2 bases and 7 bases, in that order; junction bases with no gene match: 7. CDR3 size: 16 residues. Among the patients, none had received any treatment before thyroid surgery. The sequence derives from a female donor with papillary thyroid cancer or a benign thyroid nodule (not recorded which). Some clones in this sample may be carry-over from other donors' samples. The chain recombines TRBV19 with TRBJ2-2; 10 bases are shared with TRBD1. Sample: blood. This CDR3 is CASSILTGGAYGELFF. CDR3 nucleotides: TGTGCCAGTAGTATATTGACAGGGGGCGCGTACGGGGAGCTGTTTTTT.